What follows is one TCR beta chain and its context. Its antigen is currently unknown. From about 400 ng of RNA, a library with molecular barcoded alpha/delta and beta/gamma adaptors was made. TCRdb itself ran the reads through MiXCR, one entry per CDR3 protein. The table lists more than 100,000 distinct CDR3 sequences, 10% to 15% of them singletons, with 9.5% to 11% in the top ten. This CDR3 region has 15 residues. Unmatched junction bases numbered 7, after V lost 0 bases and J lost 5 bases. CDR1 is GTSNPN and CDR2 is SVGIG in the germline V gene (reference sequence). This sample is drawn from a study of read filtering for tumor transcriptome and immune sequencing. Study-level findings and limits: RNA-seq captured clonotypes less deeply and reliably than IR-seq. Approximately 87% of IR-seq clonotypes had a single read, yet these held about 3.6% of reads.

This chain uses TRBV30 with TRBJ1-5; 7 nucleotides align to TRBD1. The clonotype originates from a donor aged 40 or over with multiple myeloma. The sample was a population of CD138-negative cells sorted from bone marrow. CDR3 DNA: TGTGCCTGGAGTGTAAGCGCAGGGGGGGATCAGCCCCAGCATTTT. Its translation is CAWSVSAGGDQPQHF.